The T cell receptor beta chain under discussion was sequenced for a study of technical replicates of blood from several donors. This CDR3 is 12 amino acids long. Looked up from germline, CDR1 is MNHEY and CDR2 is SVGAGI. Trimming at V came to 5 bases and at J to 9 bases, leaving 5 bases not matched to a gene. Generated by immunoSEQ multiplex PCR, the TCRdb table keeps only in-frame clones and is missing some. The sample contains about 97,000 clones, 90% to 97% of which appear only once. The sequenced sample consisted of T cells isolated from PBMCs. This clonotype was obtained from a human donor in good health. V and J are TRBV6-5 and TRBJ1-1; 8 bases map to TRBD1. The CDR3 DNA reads TGTGCCAGCAGTACAGGACAGGGAAAAGCTTTCTTT. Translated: CASSTGQGKAFF.